This TCR beta chain was captured by sequencing in a study of CD8+CD57+ T cells in acquired aplastic anemia. Study background: DNA recovered from sorted CD4+ and CD8+ cells had a mean of approximately 3 ug.

The use of genomic DNA as template underpinned the TCR beta VDJ and CDR3 profiling. TCRdb passed the reads through MiXCR, listing each CDR3 protein once. This sample has around 200,000 distinct CDR3 sequences; nearly 50% occur once, and the top ten carry approximately 12%. Those patients picked for sequencing had displayed CD8+CD57+ cell expansion on flow cytometry. There were no patients without severe acquired aplastic anemia. With respect to this clonotype: Its antigen is unidentified.

Points from the study as a whole: A significant difference in CD8+ Simpson's diversity between patients and controls was not found. Patients shared twenty-nine CD8+ CDR3 sequences with controls.

V was trimmed by 4 bases and J by 0 bases, leaving 14 bases between them. This CDR3 region has 16 residues. Germline V lookup: CDR1 SGHVS, CDR2 FQNEAQ. The sequence was collected from a human donor with aplastic anemia. The rearrangement uses TRBV7-8 and TRBJ2-3; D possibly corresponds to TRBD2 (7 bases). The specimen was sorted CD4+, CD8+, or CD8+CD57+ T cells (not recorded which) from PBMCs. The CDR3 sequence: CASSWGGFSSTDTQYF. The CDR3 coding sequence is TGTGCCAGCAGCTGGGGGGGCTTCTCTAGCACAGATACGCAGTATTTT.